This T cell receptor (beta chain) was sequenced in a study of T cells in localized non-small cell lung cancer. Germline CDR1 SGHNT, CDR2 YYREEE (reference sequence). The J segment lost 4 bases and the V segment lost 2 bases, leaving 4 bases of the junction unmatched. This CDR3 contains 14 residues. Clones were sequenced by immunoSEQ multiplex PCR, and TCRdb holds only the in-frame ones, with some missing. The sample has 25,000 to 35,000 clones; 88% are singletons. The chain couples TRBV5-4 to TRBJ2-3; 7 nucleotides align to TRBD2. Source: peripheral blood mononuclear cells, taken before any cancer treatment. The TCR comes from a woman between 35 and 70 years old with stage III lung adenocarcinoma. The CDR3 loop reads CASSLAGRSDTQYF. The CDR3 bases are TGTGCCAGCAGCTTAGCGGGGAGGTCAGATACGCAGTATTTT.